One and the same sample provided the 5 T cell receptor beta chains below, sequenced in a study of control samples from healthy donors and cancer patients. Profiled with immunoSEQ multiplex PCR; TCRdb holds only in-frame clones, not every one. Here the sample spans tens of thousands of clones, about nine tenths being singletons. Sequenced material: blood. Receptor source: a woman between 18 and 29 years old in good health.

This chain uses TRBV11-2 with TRBJ2-1; D ambiguous. V gave up 5 bases and J gave up 7 bases, with 15 bases separating them. The germline gives CDR1 SGHAT, CDR2 FQNNGV. This CDR3 is 14 amino acids long. DNA of the CDR3: TGTGCCAGCAGCACAATGGAAGAAAGGAATGAGCAGTTCTTC. Protein sequence: CASSTMEERNEQFF.

The J gene is TRBJ1-1, the V gene TRBV15; a weak D match, TRBD1 (5 bases). The CDR3 runs 13 residues. Per the germline V gene, CDR1 is LNHNV and CDR2 is YYDKDF (reference sequence). Trimming took off 0 bases at V and 11 bases at J, with 13 bases between the two ends. The CDR3 sequence: CATSRDRRDVAFF. CDR3 DNA sequence: TGTGCCACCAGCAGAGACCGCAGGGACGTGGCTTTCTTT. The whole variable domain, filled in from reference TRBV15 and TRBJ1-1, reads DAMVIQNPRYQVTQFGKPVTLSCSQTLNHNVMYWYQQKSSQAPKLLFHYYDKDFNNEADTPDNFQSRRPNTSFCFLDIRSPGLGDTAMYLCATSRDRRDVAFFGQGTRLTVV.

The gene calls are TRBV19 and TRBJ1-1; no firm D call. Trimming stripped 1 base from V and 0 bases from J, with 9 bases between. This CDR3 region has 15 residues. From germline, CDR1 is LNHDA and CDR2 SQIVND (reference sequence). In DNA, the CDR3 is TGTGCCAGTAGTATAGGAGGGAATCTGAACACTGAAGCTTTCTTT. It yields the protein CASSIGGNLNTEAFF.

V gene TRBV29-1 combines with J gene TRBJ1-2; possible D gene TRBD1, 6 bases. The ends were cut back, 6 bases at V and 6 bases at J, with 11 bases in the middle. The CDR3 covers 11 residues. The V gene's germline CDR1 is SQVTM and CDR2 ANQGSEA. The CDR3 sequence: CSVRQAHGYTF. The CDR3 bases are TGCAGCGTGCGACAGGCTCATGGCTACACCTTC.

The rearrangement links TRBV19 to TRBJ2-1; D assignment may be TRBD1 or TRBD2 (5 bases each). CDR3 length: 17 amino acids. With 7 bases removed from V and 8 bases from J, the gap between germline ends came to 27 bases. The V gene's germline CDR1 is LNHDA and CDR2 SQIVND (reference sequence). CDR3 protein: CASKSTGVRHGDDEQFF. CDR3 sequence (DNA): TGTGCCAGTAAAAGCACCGGGGTGCGCCATGGGGACGATGAGCAGTTCTTC.